These 21 T cell receptor beta chains were all obtained from the same sample, sequenced in a study of graft-versus-host responses after intestinal transplantation. Some clones are missing from TCRdb's copy, which holds only in-frame ones; the method was immunoSEQ multiplex PCR. In the table there are roughly 9,400 clones, around a third of which are singletons. Sequencing used alloreactive CD4+ T cells from a mixed lymphocyte reaction culture, obtained before intestinal transplant. The subset: CFSE-low proliferating T cells sorted from roughly 6-day pre-transplant mixed lymphocyte reaction (GvH or HvG direction). These receptors all come from a human patient who received an intestinal transplant.

By proportion, this clone is medium-sized. In the same sample, other DNA sequences code for this CDR3. The rearrangement links TRBV19 to TRBJ1-5; D perhaps matches TRBD1 (6 bases). Germline V gene lookup returns CDR1 LNHDA and CDR2 SQIVND (reference sequence). CDR3 size: 14 residues. Trimming cost V 2 bases and J 1 base, with 6 bases left between them. CDR3 protein: CASSITGSNQPQHF. CDR3 nucleotides: TGTGCCAGTAGTATAACAGGGAGCAATCAGCCCCAGCATTTT. Using reference TRBV19 and TRBJ1-5 for the parts outside the CDR3, the full variable domain is DGGITQSPKYLFRKEGQNVTLSCEQNLNHDAMYWYRQDPGQGLRLIYYSQIVNDFQKGDIAEGYSVSREKKESFPLTVTSAQKNPTAFYLCASSITGSNQPQHFGDGTRLSIL.

The chain recombines TRBV5-5 with TRBJ1-2, with TRBD1 matching 10 bases. The CDR3 covers 15 residues. Losses at the gene ends were 4 bases for V and 2 bases for J; bases not matched to a gene: 5. Germline values: CDR1 SGHKS, CDR2 YYEKEE (reference sequence). The CDR3: CASSMTGGINYGYTF. The CDR3 DNA is TGTGCCAGCAGCATGACAGGGGGCATAAACTATGGCTACACCTTC.

The rearrangement uses TRBV5-1 and TRBJ1-4; the match to TRBD1 covers 7 bases. Germline values: CDR1 SGHRS, CDR2 YFSETQ. The CDR3 extends over 13 amino acids. The V gene end was trimmed by 2 bases and the J gene end by 6 bases; junction bases not matched to a gene: 1. The CDR3 region has the DNA TGCGCCAGCAGCTTCGACAGGGATGAAAAACTGTTTTTT. This gives the protein CASSFDRDEKLFF.

This chain links TRBV6-1 with TRBJ2-1; 13 bases are a match to TRBD2. CDR1 is MNHNS, CDR2 SASEGT, per germline. Trimming cost V 10 bases and J 7 bases; bases outside gene matches: 4. The CDR3 extends over 13 amino acids. CDR3 nucleotide sequence: TGTGCCACCGAGACTAGCGGGAGGAATGAGCAGTTCTTC. Amino acid sequence: CATETSGRNEQFF.

V and J are TRBV10-3 and TRBJ2-3, with TRBD1 matching 7 bases. The length of the CDR3 is 15 residues. Trimming cost V 6 bases and J 0 bases; bases outside gene matches: 6. CDR1 and CDR2 (germline): ENHRY, SYGVKD. CDR3 DNA sequence: TGTGCCATCAGGGACAGGACTTTTAGCACAGATACGCAGTATTTT. Amino acids: CAIRDRTFSTDTQYF.

By proportion, this clone is medium-sized. The chain couples TRBV7-9 to TRBJ1-5; D possibly corresponds to TRBD1 (5 bases). V lost 5 bases, J lost 2 bases, and 19 bases lay in between. Per germline, CDR1 SEHNR and CDR2 FQNEAQ (reference sequence). The CDR3 runs to 17 residues. The CDR3 sequence is CASSPHTGGLGNQPQHF. DNA of the CDR3: TGTGCCAGCAGCCCCCACACAGGTGGGCTGGGCAATCAGCCCCAGCATTTT. Supplemented by reference TRBV7-9 and TRBJ1-5, the full variable domain reads DTGVSQNPRHKITKRGQNVTFRCDPISEHNRLYWYRQTLGQGPEFLTYFQNEAQLEKSRLLSDRFSAERPKGSFSTLEIQRTEQGDSAMYLCASSPHTGGLGNQPQHFGDGTRLSIL.

The genes are TRBV4-1 and TRBJ2-7; TRBD2 matches 10 bases. The CDR3 sequence is 16 residues long. The germline V gene has CDR1 MGHRA and CDR2 YSYEKL. The V gene end was trimmed by 0 bases and the J gene end by 4 bases; junction bases not matched to a gene: 6. The DNA of the CDR3 is TGCGCCAGCAGCCAAGATATATCTAGCGGGAGATACGAGCAGTACTTC. This gives the protein CASSQDISSGRYEQYF.

This chain joins TRBV7-9 and TRBJ2-7; 7 bases map to TRBD1. CDR3 length equals 13 residues. Germline-derived CDR1 and CDR2 are SEHNR and FQNEAQ (reference sequence). V dropped 3 bases and J dropped 3; count of bases not matched to a gene: 2. The DNA of the CDR3 is TGTGCCAGCAGCTTGCCAGGGGGCTACGAGCAGTACTTC. This gives the protein CASSLPGGYEQYF.

This clone has more than one count but fewer than ten. The rearrangement uses TRBV7-9 and TRBJ2-4; D is unresolved. This CDR3 has 15 amino acids. From germline, CDR1 is SEHNR and CDR2 FQNEAQ (reference sequence). Deletions cut 5 bases from V and 3 bases from J, with 14 bases between. The DNA for the CDR3 is TGTGCCAGCAGCGAATCAGGTATGGACAAAAACATTCAGTACTTC. Amino acids: CASSESGMDKNIQYF.

This clone was counted a few times. J is TRBJ2-7 and V is TRBV18; 9 bases are a match to TRBD1. J was trimmed by 4 bases and V by 3 bases; bases with no gene match: 4. This CDR3 is 14 amino acids long. The germline V gene encodes CDR1 KGHSH and CDR2 LQKENI. The CDR3 region is CASSPGQGMYEQYF. CDR3 DNA sequence: TGTGCCAGCTCACCGGGACAGGGTATGTACGAGCAGTACTTC.

In its sample, this clone was seen once. The rearrangement uses TRBV15 and TRBJ1-5, with D perhaps TRBD1 (6 bases). Germline assignment: CDR1 LNHNV and CDR2 YYDKDF (reference sequence). V was pared by 0 bases and J by 7 bases, with 10 bases between. This CDR3 has 14 amino acids. The CDR3 region is CATSRDQGMQPQHF. Here the CDR3 DNA reads TGTGCCACCAGCAGAGATCAGGGGATGCAGCCCCAGCATTTT.

There are a few counts of this clone. This chain links TRBV7-2 with TRBJ2-5; D possibly corresponds to TRBD1 (5 bases). Germline CDR1 SGHTA, CDR2 FQGNSA. CDR3 length: 15 residues. V was clipped by 0 bases and J by 5 bases, with 13 bases between them. CDR3 sequence (DNA): TGTGCCAGCAGCTTAGCCCAGGGCCCTTGGGAGACCCAGTACTTC. Translated, it gives CASSLAQGPWETQYF.

This clone was detected only a few times. This chain connects TRBV19 to TRBJ2-7; D ambiguous. There are 14 residues in the CDR3. The ends were cut back, 3 bases at V and 0 bases at J, with 9 bases in the middle. CDR1 is LNHDA and CDR2 is SQIVND in the germline V gene (reference sequence). The CDR3 DNA sequence: TGTGCCAGTAGTATGCGACGGAGCTCCTACGAGCAGTACTTC. It is translated as CASSMRRSSYEQYF.

The chain uses TRBV18 and TRBJ2-3; D may be TRBD1 (6 bases). V shed 5 bases and J shed 0 bases, with 15 bases lying between them. Germline values: CDR1 KGHSH, CDR2 LQKENI. This CDR3 has 16 residues. CDR3 residues: CASSVTGTLSTDTQYF. The CDR3 region has the DNA TGTGCCAGCTCAGTTACCGGGACACTAAGCACAGATACGCAGTATTTT.

The rearrangement joins TRBV19 to TRBJ1-5; D unresolved. Germline V gene sequence: CDR1 LNHDA, CDR2 SQIVND (reference sequence). Trimming took 1 base from V and 2 from J, leaving 12 bases between them. The CDR3 runs 16 residues. DNA for the CDR3: TGTGCCAGTAGTATAGCTGAGGGATGGGGCAATCAGCCCCAGCATTTT. Encoded protein: CASSIAEGWGNQPQHF.

This clone has a handful of counts. The rearrangement uses TRBV29-1 and TRBJ2-3, with 9 bases identical to TRBD1. With 6 bases clipped from V and 5 bases from J, the junction kept 6 bases outside the gene matches. CDR1 SQVTM and CDR2 ANQGSEA come from the germline V gene. There are 13 residues in the CDR3. CDR3 loop: CSVTGQGLDTQYF. The CDR3 bases are TGCAGCGTGACGGGACAGGGTTTAGATACGCAGTATTTT.

This rearrangement joins TRBV18 to TRBJ1-2; a weak D match, TRBD1 (5 bases). Germline V lookup: CDR1 KGHSH, CDR2 LQKENI. The CDR3 extends over 14 amino acids. Trimming cost V 0 bases and J 4 bases, with 9 bases left between them. The CDR3 DNA reads as TGTGCCAGCTCACCACCAGGGGCCTCCTATGGCTACACCTTC. It specifies CASSPPGASYGYTF. Based on the CDR3 plus reference TRBV18 and TRBJ1-2, the full variable domain is NAGVMQNPRHLVRRRGQEARLRCSPMKGHSHVYWYRQLPEEGLKFMVYLQKENIIDESGMPKERFSAEFPKEGPSILRIQQVVRGDSAAYFCASSPPGASYGYTFGSGTRLTVV.

The chain couples TRBV21-1 to TRBJ1-4; the table's D call of TRBD1 was not tested on the DNA. TRBV21-1 is an annotated pseudogene. This CDR3 has 15 amino acids. This CDR3 is CASSTNRGGNEKLFF. CDR3 sequence (DNA): TGTGCCAGCAGCACCAACAGGGGCGGTAATGAAAAACTGTTTTTT.

The chain is built from TRBV5-6 and TRBJ2-7; D may be TRBD2 (6 bases). The germline CDR1 and CDR2 sequences are SGHDT and YYEEEE. The V end lost 2 bases, the J end lost 2 bases, and 14 bases lay between the germline ends. The CDR3 is 15 amino acids. The CDR3 DNA is TGTGCCAGCAGCTTCTCTGCGACTAGGCCCTACGAGCAGTACTTC. Its protein product is CASSFSATRPYEQYF.

The chain links TRBV5-1 to TRBJ2-5, with TRBD2 identical over 7 bases. There are 13 residues in the CDR3. The junction had 4 bases not matched to a gene; V was cut back by 3 bases and J by 5 bases. In germline, CDR1 is SGHRS, CDR2 YFSETQ. CDR3 sequence (DNA): TGCGCCAGCAGCTGGGAGGGCTGGGAGACCCAGTACTTC. Amino acid sequence: CASSWEGWETQYF.

This clone has just a few counts. This chain connects TRBV4-2 to TRBJ2-3; D perhaps matches TRBD2 (6 bases). Per germline, CDR1 LGHNA and CDR2 YNFKEQ. The CDR3 has 16 residues. V lost 1 base to trimming and J lost 0 bases, with 11 bases between them. This CDR3 reads CASSQAASVSTDTQYF. CDR3 nucleotide sequence: TGTGCCAGCAGCCAAGCAGCTAGCGTTAGCACAGATACGCAGTATTTT.